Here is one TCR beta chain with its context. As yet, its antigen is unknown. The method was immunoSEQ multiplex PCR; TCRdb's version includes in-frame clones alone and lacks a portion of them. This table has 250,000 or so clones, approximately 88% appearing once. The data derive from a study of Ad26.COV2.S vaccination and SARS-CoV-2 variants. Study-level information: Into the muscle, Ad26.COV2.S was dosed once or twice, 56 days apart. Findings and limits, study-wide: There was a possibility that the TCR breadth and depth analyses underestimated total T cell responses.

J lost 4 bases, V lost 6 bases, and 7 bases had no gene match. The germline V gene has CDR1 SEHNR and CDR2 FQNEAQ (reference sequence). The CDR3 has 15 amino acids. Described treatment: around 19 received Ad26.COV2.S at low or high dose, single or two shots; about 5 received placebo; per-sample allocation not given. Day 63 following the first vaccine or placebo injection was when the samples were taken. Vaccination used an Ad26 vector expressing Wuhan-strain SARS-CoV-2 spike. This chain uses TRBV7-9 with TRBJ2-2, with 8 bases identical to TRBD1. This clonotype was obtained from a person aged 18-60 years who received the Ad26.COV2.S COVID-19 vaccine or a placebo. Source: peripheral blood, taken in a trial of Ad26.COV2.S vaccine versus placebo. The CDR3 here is CASRRQGARTGELFF. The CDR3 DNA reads TGTGCCAGCAGACGCCAGGGGGCGCGCACCGGGGAGCTGTTTTTT. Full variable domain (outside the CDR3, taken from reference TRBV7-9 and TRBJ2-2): DTGVSQNPRHKITKRGQNVTFRCDPISEHNRLYWYRQTLGQGPEFLTYFQNEAQLEKSRLLSDRFSAERPKGSFSTLEIQRTEQGDSAMYLCASRRQGARTGELFFGEGSRLTVL.